These 15 T cell receptor beta chains originate from one sample sequenced in a study of blood T cell repertoires in COVID-19. Clones were sequenced by immunoSEQ multiplex PCR, and TCRdb holds only the in-frame ones, with some missing. Of 30,000 or so clones in the sample, approximately 78% were seen once. The sample comprised peripheral blood. The receptors were gathered from a man older than 75 with active or convalescent COVID-19.

This chain uses TRBV10-3 with TRBJ2-1; TRBD1 matches 9 bases. CDR1 and CDR2 from the germline V gene are ENHRY and SYGVKD. The J segment lost 4 bases and the V segment lost 2 bases, leaving 15 bases of the junction unmatched. The CDR3 covers 19 residues. CDR3 sequence (DNA): TGTGCCATCAGTGAGCCTCCGGACAGGGGTTCTACAAAATACAATGAGCAGTTCTTC. Translation gives CAISEPPDRGSTKYNEQFF.

The V and J genes are TRBV21-1 and TRBJ2-1; the table's D call TRBD1 went unverified against the DNA. TRBV21-1 is a documented pseudogene. The CDR3 runs to 16 residues. CDR3 protein: CASSILQGVRTDEQFF. The DNA for the CDR3 is TGTGCCAGCAGCATCCTACAGGGTGTCCGGACGGATGAGCAGTTCTTC.

The rearrangement links TRBV2 to TRBJ2-7; D may be TRBD1 (5 bases). V lost 3 bases and J lost 3, with 9 bases in between. The V gene's germline CDR1 is SNHLY and CDR2 FYNNEI. The CDR3 has 13 residues. The CDR3 DNA reads TGTGCCAGCAGTGAGCAGGGCTTCTACGAGCAGTACTTC. Translating gives CASSEQGFYEQYF.

The chain links TRBV27 to TRBJ1-5; 9 nucleotides line up with TRBD1. V lost 8 bases and J lost 4; bases outside the gene matches: 9. Germline CDR1 MNHEY, CDR2 SMNVEV (reference sequence). This CDR3 is 15 amino acids long. CDR3 protein: CASGDIGTGNQPQHF. The CDR3 DNA reads as TGTGCCAGCGGCGACATCGGGACAGGGAATCAGCCCCAGCATTTT.

This clone has a handful of counts. The chain recombines TRBV18 with TRBJ2-7; D perhaps matches TRBD1 (6 bases). The CDR3 spans 12 residues. The V and J ends lost 4 bases and 6 bases respectively, with 10 bases between them. CDR1 and CDR2 (germline): KGHSH, LQKENI. The CDR3 is CASSQQGREQYF. The CDR3, as DNA: TGTGCCAGCTCACAACAGGGACGCGAGCAGTACTTC.

The chain has TRBV6-5 and TRBJ1-5; perhaps TRBD1 as D (6 bases). Germline V CDR1 and CDR2: MNHEY, SVGAGI. The CDR3 consists of 14 residues. Trimming stripped 6 bases from V and 9 bases from J, with 18 bases between. The CDR3 is CASSSGQHATPQHF. CDR3 DNA sequence: TGTGCCAGCAGCAGCGGACAGCATGCGACGCCCCAGCATTTT.

The gene calls are TRBV4-3 and TRBJ2-1; D call uncertain. V gave up 6 bases and J gave up 4 bases, with 16 bases separating them. The CDR3 spans 15 residues. Germline lookup yields CDR1 LGHNA and CDR2 YSLEER. The CDR3 region has the DNA TGCGCCAGCAGTATACAAGCGCGACCATACAATGAGCAGTTCTTC. It specifies CASSIQARPYNEQFF.

The chain joins TRBV6-5 to TRBJ2-3; TRBD2 aligns across 7 bases. Germline CDR1 and CDR2: MNHEY and SVGAGI. With 6 bases clipped from V and 5 bases from J, the junction kept 11 bases outside the gene matches. The CDR3 spans 15 residues. The CDR3 reads CASSPQAGSQDTQYF. The CDR3 DNA sequence: TGTGCCAGCAGCCCCCAAGCGGGGAGTCAAGATACGCAGTATTTT.

The rearrangement joins TRBV6-2 or TRBV6-3 to TRBJ1-2, with 7 bases that match TRBD1. V lost 2 bases and J lost 2; bases outside the gene matches: 2. This CDR3 is 14 amino acids long. CDR1 MNHEY and CDR2 SVGEGT come from the germline V gene. This CDR3 reads CASSYATGNYGYTF. The CDR3 DNA follows: TGTGCCAGCAGTTACGCGACAGGGAACTATGGCTACACCTTC.

This sequence joins TRBV14 and TRBJ2-2, with 8 bases lining up with TRBD1. CDR3 length equals 15 residues. Germline CDR1 reads SGHDN; CDR2 reads FVKESK. J gave up 3 bases and V 1 base, and 1 base lay outside the gene matches. Here the CDR3 reads CASSQGTGYTGELFF. CDR3 nucleotides: TGTGCCAGCAGCCAAGGGACAGGGTACACCGGGGAGCTGTTTTTT. Drawing the rest from reference TRBV14 and TRBJ2-2, the complete variable domain is EAGVTQFPSHSVIEKGQTVTLRCDPISGHDNLYWYRRVMGKEIKFLLHFVKESKQDESGMPNNRFLAERTGGTYSTLKVQPAELEDSGVYFCASSQGTGYTGELFFGEGSRLTVL.

The rearrangement uses TRBV19 and TRBJ1-2; no firm D call. This CDR3 has 15 residues. The germline V and J ends were trimmed by 9 bases and 0 bases, with 17 bases remaining between them. Germline V CDR1 and CDR2: LNHDA, SQIVND (reference sequence). The CDR3 here is CASSPSRDSNYGYTF. The CDR3 DNA reads TGTGCCAGCTCCCCAAGCCGCGACTCTAACTATGGCTACACCTTC.

The chain couples TRBV3-1 (or the pseudogene TRBV3-2) to TRBJ2-7; 8 positions match TRBD1. The CDR3 covers 14 residues. J was trimmed by 2 bases and V by 3 bases; bases with no gene match: 3. Germline lookup yields CDR1 LGHDT and CDR2 YNNKEL (reference sequence). DNA for the CDR3: TGTGCCAGCAGCCACAGGGGGCTTGCCTACGAGCAGTACTTC. It codes for CASSHRGLAYEQYF.

This clone was counted a few times. The chain carries TRBV19 and TRBJ1-3; 7 nucleotides agree with TRBD1. The CDR3 runs 12 residues. Trimming at V came to 6 bases and at J to 8 bases, leaving 4 bases not matched to a gene. The germline CDR1 and CDR2 sequences are LNHDA and SQIVND (reference sequence). CDR3 loop: CASREQGYTIYF. The CDR3 bases are TGTGCCAGTAGGGAACAGGGGTACACCATATATTTT.

This clone has only one observation. The gene calls are TRBV7-2 and TRBJ2-5, with D perhaps matching TRBD1 (6 bases). Trimming shortened V by 3 bases and J by 5 bases, and 13 bases separated the two germline ends. Germline CDR1 SGHTA, CDR2 FQGNSA. CDR3 size: 14 residues. This CDR3 is CASSLVWGRETQYF. DNA for the CDR3: TGTGCCAGCAGCTTGGTGTGGGGGCGTGAGACCCAGTACTTC.

The chain has TRBV12-3 or TRBV12-4 and TRBJ1-2; TRBD1 is a possible D gene (5 bases). This CDR3 comprises 11 residues. Trimming took off 2 bases at V and 7 bases at J, with 5 bases between the two ends. CDR3 residues: CASSLRGGYTF. The DNA for the CDR3 is TGTGCCAGCAGTTTAAGGGGTGGCTACACCTTC.